Each of the 27 T cell receptor beta chains below was sequenced from the same sample in a study of cytomegalovirus exposure and HLA in healthy donors. The PCR used 60 Vbeta and 13 Jbeta primers. Assay: immunoSEQ multiplex PCR; the TCRdb copy retains only in-frame clones and omits some. The top ten hold around 2% of the sample, which has 100,000 to 150,000 clones, 60% to 85% seen once. The specimen was PBMCs. The receptors here all came from a female donor in good health and CMV-seropositive.

The chain links TRBV18 to TRBJ2-3, with a weak D call TRBD2 (5 bases). V lost 5 bases and J 0 bases, leaving 12 bases between the germline ends. From germline, CDR1 is KGHSH and CDR2 LQKENI. CDR3 size: 15 residues. DNA for the CDR3: TGTGCCAGCTCAGGGCAGCGGTATAGCACAGATACGCAGTATTTT. Its protein is CASSGQRYSTDTQYF.

The J gene is TRBJ2-7, the V gene TRBV7-2, with a possible D match to TRBD2 (6 bases). The V and J ends lost 1 base and 2 bases respectively, with 12 bases between them. Germline CDR1 SGHTA, CDR2 FQGNSA. The CDR3 has 15 amino acids. CDR3 loop: CASSLGRGFTYEQYF. Written as DNA, the CDR3 is TGTGCCAGCAGCTTAGGCCGGGGGTTTACCTACGAGCAGTACTTC.

DNA of the CDR3: TGTGCCAGCAAGCGGGACAGGGGGCGCTACGAGCAGTACTTC. Protein product: CASKRDRGRYEQYF. The chain has TRBV6-1 and TRBJ2-5; 12 bases line up with TRBD1. The J call may not be correct, given that the DNA end is closer to TRBJ2-7. Germline-derived CDR1 and CDR2 are MNHNS and SASEGT. The CDR3 totals 14 residues.

The chain links TRBV5-4 to TRBJ2-1; tentative D call: TRBD1 (6 bases). Trimming shortened V by 3 bases and J by 9 bases, and 25 bases separated the two germline ends. The germline CDR1 and CDR2 sequences are SGHNT and YYREEE (reference sequence). The CDR3 runs to 17 residues. The CDR3, as DNA: TGTGCCAGCAGCTCCGACCCCACACCAGCAGGGGCCGGTGAGCAGTTCTTC. Its protein is CASSSDPTPAGAGEQFF.

Comments on this clone: The same CDR3 can be traced to other DNA sequences in this sample. The J gene is TRBJ2-1, the V gene TRBV5-4, with TRBD2 matching 9 bases. CDR1 is SGHNT and CDR2 is YYREEE in the germline V gene (reference sequence). V lost 4 bases, J lost 0 bases, and 2 bases stayed unmatched. The CDR3 runs 15 residues. In DNA, the CDR3 is TGTGCCAGCAGCCTGACTAGCGGCTCCTACAATGAGCAGTTCTTC. It encodes CASSLTSGSYNEQFF.

The chain uses TRBV11-1 and TRBJ2-5; 9 bases match TRBD2. CDR3 size: 15 residues. V gave up 6 bases and J gave up 5 bases; unmatched junction bases: 10. Germline V gene lookup returns CDR1 SGHAT and CDR2 FQDESV (reference sequence). CDR3 DNA sequence: TGTGCCAGCAGACAAAGAGCGGGGGGCTACGAGACCCAGTACTTC. It yields the protein CASRQRAGGYETQYF. The variable domain in full, with the rest retrieved from reference TRBV11-1 and TRBJ2-5, is EAEVAQSPRYKITEKSQAVAFWCDPISGHATLYWYRQILGQGPELLVQFQDESVVDDSQLPKDRFSAERLKGVDSTLKIQPAELGDSAMYLCASRQRAGGYETQYFGPGTRLLVL.

The gene calls are TRBV10-2 and TRBJ2-4; the match to TRBD2 covers 8 bases. This CDR3 comprises 18 residues. After removal of 0 bases from V and 1 base from J, the junction contained 8 bases not matched to a gene. Germline CDR1 reads WSHSY; CDR2 reads SAAADI. CDR3 residues: CASSESGTRSRAKNIQYF. In DNA, the CDR3 is TGCGCCAGCAGTGAGTCCGGGACTAGATCCAGGGCCAAAAACATTCAGTACTTC.

This chain joins TRBV28 and TRBJ2-7, with no clear D. Germline lookup yields CDR1 MDHEN and CDR2 SYDVKM. The CDR3 contains 14 residues. V was cut by 7 bases and J by 2 bases, with 15 bases left in between. Written as DNA, the CDR3 is TGTGCCAGCACCCTAGTGGCACTTACCTACGAGCAGTACTTC. Encoded protein: CASTLVALTYEQYF.

The chain carries TRBV4-1 and TRBJ1-1; possible D gene TRBD1, 5 bases. Germline V lookup: CDR1 MGHRA, CDR2 YSYEKL. V was cut by 0 bases and J by 10 bases, with 12 bases left in between. The length of the CDR3 is 13 residues. The CDR3 DNA reads TGCGCCAGCAGCCAAGACAGGGAGGAGCGAGCTTTCTTT. Protein: CASSQDREERAFF.

The rearrangement uses TRBV30 and TRBJ1-5; TRBD1 might be the D (6 bases). Deletions cut 5 bases from V and 4 bases from J, with 12 bases between. The germline CDR1 and CDR2 sequences are GTSNPN and SVGIG (reference sequence). The CDR3 runs to 13 residues. The CDR3 coding sequence is TGTGCCTGGTCCCAGGGGTTGAATCAGCCCCAGCATTTT. It translates to CAWSQGLNQPQHF.

The chain is built from TRBV2 and TRBJ1-1, with unresolved D. The CDR3 loop spans 14 amino acids. Trimming shortened V by 9 bases and J by 4 bases, and 18 bases separated the two germline ends. The germline V gene has CDR1 SNHLY and CDR2 FYNNEI. CDR3 nucleotides: TGTGCCAGTAGCGTGGGTTTCGGCGGCACTGAAGCTTTCTTT. The encoded protein is CASSVGFGGTEAFF.

This rearrangement joins TRBV28 to TRBJ2-7, with 9 positions matching TRBD1. With V trimmed by 7 bases and J by 5 bases, 18 bases remained unmatched. The CDR3 contains 17 residues. Per the germline V gene, CDR1 is MDHEN and CDR2 is SYDVKM. DNA for the CDR3: TGTGCCAGCAACCACCTTCTCGGGACAGGGAATAGCCACGAGCAGTACTTC. Its translation: CASNHLLGTGNSHEQYF. The whole variable domain, remainder taken from reference TRBV28 and TRBJ2-7, is DVKVTQSSRYLVKRTGEKVFLECVQDMDHENMFWYRQDPGLGLRLIYFSYDVKMKEKGDIPEGYSVSREKKERFSLILESASTNQTSMYLCASNHLLGTGNSHEQYFGPGTRLTVT.

V and J are TRBV5-1 and TRBJ2-5; D perhaps matches TRBD1 (6 bases). V lost 5 bases and J lost 1, with 12 bases in between. Germline values: CDR1 SGHRS, CDR2 YFSETQ. This CDR3 has 14 residues. The CDR3 DNA reads as TGCGCCAGCAGGCCAGGACAGTCCCAAGAGACCCAGTACTTC. Amino acids: CASRPGQSQETQYF. Supplemented by reference TRBV5-1 and TRBJ2-5, the full variable domain reads KAGVTQTPRYLIKTRGQQVTLSCSPISGHRSVSWYQQTPGQGLQFLFEYFSETQRNKGNFPGRFSGRQFSNSRSEMNVSTLELGDSALYLCASRPGQSQETQYFGPGTRLLVL.

This clone was detected once. V gene TRBV19 combines with J gene TRBJ2-5; TRBD2 matches 9 bases. The DNA end favors TRBJ2-7, so the J call may be wrong. Germline CDR1 reads LNHDA; CDR2 reads SQIVND (reference sequence). The CDR3 is 15 amino acids. CDR3 nucleotides: TGTGCCAGTAGTATATCCGCGGGAGGGCCAGACGAGCAGTACTTC. Protein product: CASSISAGGPDEQYF.

The chain has TRBV10-1 and TRBJ2-3; the D is unclear. Germline V CDR1 and CDR2: WNHNN, SYGVQD (reference sequence). The length of the CDR3 is 17 residues. Trimming pared 0 bases from V and 2 bases from J, leaving 15 bases between. In nucleotides, the CDR3 is TGCGCCAGCAGTGAGTCTAGGCAGTGGAGAGTCACAGATACGCAGTATTTT. Amino acid sequence: CASSESRQWRVTDTQYF.

The chain employs TRBV4-1 and TRBJ1-1; 9 positions match TRBD1. The CDR3 contains 15 residues. Trimming removed 3 bases from V and 0 bases from J; junction bases left unmatched: 2. CDR1 MGHRA and CDR2 YSYEKL come from the germline V gene. CDR3 in amino acids: CASSQGDRVNTEAFF. In nucleotides, the CDR3 is TGCGCCAGCAGCCAGGGGGACAGGGTGAACACTGAAGCTTTCTTT.

The rearrangement uses TRBV5-4 and TRBJ2-7; D is ambiguous. Germline values: CDR1 SGHNT, CDR2 YYREEE (reference sequence). V lost 2 bases to trimming and J lost 3 bases, with 9 bases between them. CDR3 size: 13 residues. The DNA for the CDR3 is TGTGCCAGCAGCTTTGGAGATGGCTACGAGCAGTACTTC. Its translation: CASSFGDGYEQYF.

The rearrangement uses TRBV28 and TRBJ2-7, with 8 bases matching TRBD2. CDR1 and CDR2 (germline): MDHEN, SYDVKM. The CDR3 is 16 residues long. V was pared by 4 bases and J by 3 bases, with 11 bases of the junction left unmatched. The CDR3 protein is CASSSPGGHTDYEQYF. The CDR3 DNA sequence: TGTGCCAGCAGTTCCCCGGGGGGGCATACCGACTACGAGCAGTACTTC.

The chain links TRBV7-9 to TRBJ2-2; 10 bases fit TRBD2. There are 19 residues in the CDR3. V was pared by 5 bases and J by 5 bases, with 17 bases of the junction left unmatched. Germline lookup yields CDR1 SEHNR and CDR2 FQNEAQ (reference sequence). The CDR3 loop reads CASSHKIGLAGAPTGELFF. The CDR3 region has the DNA TGTGCCAGCAGCCACAAAATTGGTCTAGCGGGGGCCCCAACCGGGGAGCTGTTTTTT.

The rearrangement uses TRBV6-6 and TRBJ2-7; the D gene is possibly TRBD2 (5 bases). V was clipped by 5 bases and J by 0 bases, with 17 bases between them. The CDR3 has 16 residues. Per the germline V gene, CDR1 is MNHNY and CDR2 is SVGAGI (reference sequence). CDR3 residues: CASSIGTGLSSYEQYF. The DNA for the CDR3 is TGTGCCAGCAGTATCGGCACGGGATTGAGCTCCTACGAGCAGTACTTC.

The V and J genes are TRBV29-1 and TRBJ2-3, with a weak D call TRBD1 (5 bases). The V and J ends lost 6 bases and 2 bases respectively, with 9 bases between them. The CDR3 is 12 amino acids. Germline CDR1 is SQVTM and CDR2 is ANQGSEA. The CDR3 sequence: CSVRASTDTQYF. CDR3 in DNA: TGCAGCGTCAGGGCGTCCACAGATACGCAGTATTTT.

The chain uses TRBV2 and TRBJ2-5; 8 positions match TRBD1. The end of the DNA aligns better with TRBJ2-7, so the J call may be wrong. Germline assignment: CDR1 SNHLY and CDR2 FYNNEI. This CDR3 comprises 15 residues. Here the CDR3 reads CASRRQGSVLYEQYF. The CDR3 DNA is TGTGCCAGCAGACGACAGGGGTCGGTACTCTACGAGCAGTACTTC.

The J gene is TRBJ2-3, the V gene TRBV28, with TRBD1 as a possible D gene (5 bases). V dropped 6 bases and J dropped 1 base, with 11 bases sitting between them. The CDR3 covers 14 residues. Germline V lookup: CDR1 MDHEN, CDR2 SYDVKM. CDR3 bases: TGTGCCAGCAGCTCCATCAGGGGCACAGATACGCAGTATTTT. Protein: CASSSIRGTDTQYF.

The gene calls are TRBV5-1 and TRBJ1-1; D perhaps matches TRBD1 (6 bases). CDR1 and CDR2 from the germline V gene are SGHRS and YFSETQ. This CDR3 has 14 amino acids. Trimming pared 3 bases from V and 1 base from J, leaving 10 bases between. The CDR3: CASSSGQTNTEAFF. CDR3 nucleotides: TGCGCCAGCAGCTCCGGACAGACGAACACTGAAGCTTTCTTT.

The CDR3 bases are TGCGCCAGCAGTGAGGTTGTCGGAGGCGAGCAGTACTTC. This gives the protein CASSEVVGGEQYF. The chain uses TRBV10-1 and TRBJ2-5; possible D gene TRBD2, 5 bases. TRBJ2-7 explains the end of the DNA better; the J call may be wrong. Germline assignment: CDR1 WNHNN and CDR2 SYGVQD (reference sequence). The CDR3 runs 13 residues.

This clone was found a few times. The V gene is TRBV6-1, the J gene TRBJ1-5; 9 nucleotides align to TRBD1. The V segment lost 3 bases and the J segment 7 bases; nucleotides outside the gene matches: 16. Germline V gene data show CDR1 as MNHNS and CDR2 as SASEGT. The CDR3 sequence is 18 residues long. This chain's CDR3 is CASSDPTGGGGGRQPQHF. The CDR3 DNA reads as TGTGCCAGCAGTGACCCCACAGGGGGCGGCGGCGGGAGACAGCCCCAGCATTTT.

This clone was detected once. V is TRBV2 and J is TRBJ2-3; 9 nucleotides agree with TRBD2. CDR3 size: 15 residues. J lost 2 bases, V lost 3 bases, and 3 bases had no gene match. Germline lookup yields CDR1 SNHLY and CDR2 FYNNEI. As DNA, the CDR3 is TGTGCCAGCAGTGAGGAGCGGGGGGACACAGATACGCAGTATTTT. It is translated as CASSEERGDTDTQYF.